This T cell receptor beta chain was identified in a study of blood T cell repertoires in COVID-19. Clones were sequenced by immunoSEQ multiplex PCR, and TCRdb holds only the in-frame ones, with some missing. The sample includes approximately 130,000 clones, around 82% of them seen just once. The length of the CDR3 is 18 residues. Germline assignment: CDR1 SGHVS and CDR2 FQNEAQ. V shed 0 bases, J shed 0 bases, and the junction held 7 bases outside the gene matches. Sequencing used peripheral blood. The chain joins TRBV7-8 to TRBJ2-5, with 10 bases fitting TRBD2. The sequence was collected from a human donor in a cohort sampled during active COVID-19. The CDR3 DNA reads as TGTGCCAGCAGCTTAGCCCCGGGACTAGCGAGGTACCAAGAGACCCAGTACTTC. Translated, it gives CASSLAPGLARYQETQYF.